The T cell receptor (beta chain) under discussion was sequenced for a study of blood T cells in healthy people across ages. Study results and caveats: It was not possible, with unsorted PBMCs, to conclusively compare naive and antigen-experienced cells.

Primed by a sample-barcoded 5' primer and a J-beta primer mix, a second PCR proceeded for about 6 to 11 cycles. TCRdb re-analysed the 5' RACE reads in MiXCR, keeping a single row per CDR3 protein. The table includes about 570,000 distinct CDR3 sequences, about a quarter detected once. This clonotype occurred a few times. Its antigen is not identified. A further study also used this sample, focusing on T cells of mothers and their children. According to that study: Samples were provided by three healthy Caucasian mothers and their six children.

Sequencing was performed on blood. The sequence came from a boy aged 2 to 9 in good health.

Here the CDR3 DNA reads TGTGCCAGCAGGAGAGCGGGGACGGACGGGGAGCTGTTTTTT. It is translated as CASRRAGTDGELFF. The chain employs TRBV6-6 and TRBJ2-2; 7 bases map to TRBD2. The germline V gene has CDR1 MNHNY and CDR2 SVGAGI (reference sequence). CDR3 length equals 14 residues. The V gene end was trimmed by 6 bases and the J gene end by 7 bases; junction bases not matched to a gene: 8.